This T cell receptor beta chain was observed in a study of T cells after yellow fever vaccination. Overall study context: The authors prepared low-cell-number fractions using SMART-Seq v4 Ultra Low Input.

J gave up 7 bases and V 3 bases, and 7 bases lay outside the gene matches. CDR3 length: 14 residues. This clonotype was detected a few times. Template-switching 5'RACE yielded the TCR cDNA; a universal primer site and UMIs were added in the process. TCRdb re-called the 5' RACE reads through MiXCR, storing one row per CDR3 protein. The sample yields approximately 300,000 distinct CDR3 sequences, over 8.5% seen once. The gene calls are TRBV12-3 or TRBV12-4 and TRBJ1-2; 8 nucleotides align to TRBD1. This sequence originates from a man between 18 and 35 years old who received the YFV17D yellow fever vaccine. The sample was CD4+ T cells sorted from PBMCs, taken 45 days after the yellow fever booster vaccination. The CDR3 sequence is CASSLDRVGSGYTF. CDR3 coding DNA: TGTGCCAGCAGTTTGGACAGGGTAGGCAGTGGCTACACCTTC.